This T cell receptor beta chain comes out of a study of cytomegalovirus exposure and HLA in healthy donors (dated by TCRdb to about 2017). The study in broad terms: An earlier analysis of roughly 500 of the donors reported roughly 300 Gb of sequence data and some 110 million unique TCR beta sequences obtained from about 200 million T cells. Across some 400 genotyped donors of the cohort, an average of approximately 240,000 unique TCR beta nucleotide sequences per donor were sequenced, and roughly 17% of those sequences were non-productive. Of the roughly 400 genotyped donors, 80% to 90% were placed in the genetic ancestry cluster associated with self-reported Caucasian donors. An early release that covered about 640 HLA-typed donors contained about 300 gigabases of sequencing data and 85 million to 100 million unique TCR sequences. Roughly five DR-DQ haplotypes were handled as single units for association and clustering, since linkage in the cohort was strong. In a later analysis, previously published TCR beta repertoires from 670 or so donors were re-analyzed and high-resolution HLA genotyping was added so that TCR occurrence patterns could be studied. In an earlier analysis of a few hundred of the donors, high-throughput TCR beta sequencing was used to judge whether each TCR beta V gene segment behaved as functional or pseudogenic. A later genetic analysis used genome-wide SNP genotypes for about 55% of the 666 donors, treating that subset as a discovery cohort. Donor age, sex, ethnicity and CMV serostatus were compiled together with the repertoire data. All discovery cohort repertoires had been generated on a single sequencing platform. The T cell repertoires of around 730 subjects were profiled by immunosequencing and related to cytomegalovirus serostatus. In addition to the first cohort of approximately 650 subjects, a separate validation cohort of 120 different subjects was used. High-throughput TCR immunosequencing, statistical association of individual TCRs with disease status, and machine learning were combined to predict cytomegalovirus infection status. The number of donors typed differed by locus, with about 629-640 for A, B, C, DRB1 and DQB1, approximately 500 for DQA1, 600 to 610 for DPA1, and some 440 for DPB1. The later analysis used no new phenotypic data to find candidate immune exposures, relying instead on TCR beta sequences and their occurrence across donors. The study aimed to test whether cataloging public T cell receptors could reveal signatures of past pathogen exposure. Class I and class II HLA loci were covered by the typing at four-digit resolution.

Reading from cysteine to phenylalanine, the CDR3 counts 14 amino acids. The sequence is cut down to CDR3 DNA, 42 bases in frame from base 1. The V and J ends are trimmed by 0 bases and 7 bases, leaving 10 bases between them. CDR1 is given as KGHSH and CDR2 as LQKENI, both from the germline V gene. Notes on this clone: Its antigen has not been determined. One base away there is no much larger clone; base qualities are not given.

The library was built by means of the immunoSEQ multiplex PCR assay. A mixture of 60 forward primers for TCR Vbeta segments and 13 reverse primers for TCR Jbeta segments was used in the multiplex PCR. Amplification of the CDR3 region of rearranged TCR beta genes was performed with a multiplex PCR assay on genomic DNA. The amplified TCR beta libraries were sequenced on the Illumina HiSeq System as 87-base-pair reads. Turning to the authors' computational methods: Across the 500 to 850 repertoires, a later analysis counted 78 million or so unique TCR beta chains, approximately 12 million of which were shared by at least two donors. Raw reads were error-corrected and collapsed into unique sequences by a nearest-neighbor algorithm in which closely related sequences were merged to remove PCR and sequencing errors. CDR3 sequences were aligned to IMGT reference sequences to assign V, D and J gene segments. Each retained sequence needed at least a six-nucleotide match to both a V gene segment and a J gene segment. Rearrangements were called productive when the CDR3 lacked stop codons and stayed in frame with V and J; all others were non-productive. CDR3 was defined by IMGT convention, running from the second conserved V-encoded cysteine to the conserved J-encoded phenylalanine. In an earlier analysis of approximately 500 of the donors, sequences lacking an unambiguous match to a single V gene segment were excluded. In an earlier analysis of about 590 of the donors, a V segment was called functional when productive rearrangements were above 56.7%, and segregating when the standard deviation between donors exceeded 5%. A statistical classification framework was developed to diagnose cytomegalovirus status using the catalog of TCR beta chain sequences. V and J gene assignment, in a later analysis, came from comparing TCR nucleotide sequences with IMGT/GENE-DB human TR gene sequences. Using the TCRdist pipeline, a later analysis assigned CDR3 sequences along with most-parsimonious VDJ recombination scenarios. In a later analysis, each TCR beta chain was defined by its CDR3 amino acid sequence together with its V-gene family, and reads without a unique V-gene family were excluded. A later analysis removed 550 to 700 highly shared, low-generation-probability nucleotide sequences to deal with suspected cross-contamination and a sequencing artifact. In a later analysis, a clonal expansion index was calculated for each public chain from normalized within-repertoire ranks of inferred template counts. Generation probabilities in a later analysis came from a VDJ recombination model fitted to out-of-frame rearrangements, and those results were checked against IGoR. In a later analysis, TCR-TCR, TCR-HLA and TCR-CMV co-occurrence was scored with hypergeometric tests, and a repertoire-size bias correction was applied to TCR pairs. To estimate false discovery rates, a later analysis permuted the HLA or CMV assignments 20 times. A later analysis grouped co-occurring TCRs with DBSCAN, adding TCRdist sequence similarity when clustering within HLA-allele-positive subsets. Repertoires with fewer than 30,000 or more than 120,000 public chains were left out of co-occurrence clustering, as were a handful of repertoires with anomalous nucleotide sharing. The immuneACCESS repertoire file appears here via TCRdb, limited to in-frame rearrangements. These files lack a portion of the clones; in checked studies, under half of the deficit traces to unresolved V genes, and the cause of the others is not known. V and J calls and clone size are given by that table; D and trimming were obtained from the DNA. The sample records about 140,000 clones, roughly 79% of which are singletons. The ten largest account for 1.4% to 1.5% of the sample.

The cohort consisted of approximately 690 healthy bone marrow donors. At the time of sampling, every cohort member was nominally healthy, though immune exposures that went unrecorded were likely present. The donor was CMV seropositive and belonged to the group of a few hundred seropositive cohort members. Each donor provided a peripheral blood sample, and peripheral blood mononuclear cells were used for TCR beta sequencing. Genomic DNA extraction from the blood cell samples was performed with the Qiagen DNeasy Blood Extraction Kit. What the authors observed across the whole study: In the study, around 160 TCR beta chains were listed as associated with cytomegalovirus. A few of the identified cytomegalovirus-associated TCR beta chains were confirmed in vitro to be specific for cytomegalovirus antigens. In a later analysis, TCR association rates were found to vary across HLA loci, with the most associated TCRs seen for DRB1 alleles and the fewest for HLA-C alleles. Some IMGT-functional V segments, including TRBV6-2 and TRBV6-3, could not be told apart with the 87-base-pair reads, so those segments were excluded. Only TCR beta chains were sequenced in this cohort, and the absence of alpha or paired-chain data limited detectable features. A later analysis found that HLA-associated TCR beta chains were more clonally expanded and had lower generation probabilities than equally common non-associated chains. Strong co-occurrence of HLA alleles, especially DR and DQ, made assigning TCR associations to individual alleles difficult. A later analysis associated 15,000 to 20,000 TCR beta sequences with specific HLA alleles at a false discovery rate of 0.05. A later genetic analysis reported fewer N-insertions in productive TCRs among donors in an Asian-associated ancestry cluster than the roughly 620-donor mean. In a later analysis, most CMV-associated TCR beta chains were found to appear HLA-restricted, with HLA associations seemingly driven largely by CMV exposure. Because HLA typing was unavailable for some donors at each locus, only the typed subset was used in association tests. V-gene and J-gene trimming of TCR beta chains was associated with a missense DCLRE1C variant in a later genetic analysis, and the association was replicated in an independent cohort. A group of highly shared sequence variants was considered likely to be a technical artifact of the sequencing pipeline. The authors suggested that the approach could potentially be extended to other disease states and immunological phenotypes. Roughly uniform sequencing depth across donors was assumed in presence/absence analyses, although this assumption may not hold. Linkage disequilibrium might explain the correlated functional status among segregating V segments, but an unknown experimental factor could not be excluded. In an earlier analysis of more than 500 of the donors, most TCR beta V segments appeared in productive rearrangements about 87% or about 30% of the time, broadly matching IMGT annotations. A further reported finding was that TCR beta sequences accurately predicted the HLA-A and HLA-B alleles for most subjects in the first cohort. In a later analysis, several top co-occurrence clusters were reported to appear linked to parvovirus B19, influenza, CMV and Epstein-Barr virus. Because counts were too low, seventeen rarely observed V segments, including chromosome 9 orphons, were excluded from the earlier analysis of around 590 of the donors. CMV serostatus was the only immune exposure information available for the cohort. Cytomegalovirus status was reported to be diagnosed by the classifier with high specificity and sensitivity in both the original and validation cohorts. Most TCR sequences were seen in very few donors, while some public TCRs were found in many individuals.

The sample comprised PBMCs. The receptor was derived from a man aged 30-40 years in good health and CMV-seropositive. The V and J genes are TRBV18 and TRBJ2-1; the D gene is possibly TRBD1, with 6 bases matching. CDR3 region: CASSPPTQGNEQFF. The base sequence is TGTGCCAGCTCACCACCAACCCAGGGGAATGAGCAGTTCTTC.